This T cell receptor (beta chain) comes out of a study of identical twins (TCRdb year 2016). Background on the whole study: TCR alpha and beta repertoires from monozygotic twins, unrelated adults of various ages and cord blood were deep-sequenced to test whether fetal clonotypes persist. To rule out contamination, the twin experiments were replicated at different times with different library preparation protocols. On the study overall, not on this receptor specifically: Because the same donors could not be followed over many years, the conclusions relied on cross-sectional statistical analysis. In monozygotic twins, out-of-frame TCR alpha sharing was systematically underestimated by recombination models, although the models agreed with sharing between unrelated individuals. Abundant cord blood beta clonotypes had fewer insertions, young adult naive repertoires showed a similar but weaker trend, and memory repertoires showed no such trend. Invariant T cells such as MAIT and iNKT could partly confound zero-insertion analyses, although diverse VJ usage argued against such confounding for most clonotypes. Excess twin sharing in beta out-of-frame sequences was weaker because fewer shared sequences lowered the signal-to-noise ratio. Compared with coincidental sharing between unrelated individuals, out-of-frame TCR alpha sequences shared between twins showed an excess of sequences with low generation probability.

Library preparation used 5' RACE. The data were produced on an Illumina HiSeq 2000. Template switching introduced a universal primer binding site; the final cDNA contained a unique molecular identifier, enabling accurate counting of TCR cDNA molecules. First-strand cDNA for TCR alpha and beta chains was synthesized from specific primers in the conserved constant-segment region. To control for contamination, each cDNA library was double barcoded with a SMART-Mk sample barcode plus Illumina barcodes. TruSeq adapter sequences along with Illumina sample barcodes were introduced in two successive PCR steps. Sequencing of the TCR alpha and beta cDNA libraries was done on the Illumina HiSeq platform using custom primers. In the original analysis: MiGEC processed the raw reads to extract unique molecular identifiers, while MiXCR was used to determine the CDR3 positions. For each individual, recombination models were inferred using an EM algorithm with the repgenHMM and IGoR tools. The tcR package in R was used for shared clonotype analysis, with sharing normalized by the product of cloneset sizes. Out-of-frame nonproductive sequences were analyzed to study raw recombination free of thymic and clonal selection effects. TCRdb's own reprocessing of the public reads used fastp at Q25 and MiXCR and kept productive beta chains. Each CDR3 protein appears once, grouped with its most common genes and DNA. It is TCRdb's table, rather than the study itself, that gives the V and J calls and clone size. The sample contains about 720,000 distinct CDR3 sequences, roughly 18% of them found a single time. About an eighth of the sample is taken by the ten largest.

All donors were healthy Caucasians. Three pairs of female monozygotic twins, all aged about 18 to 30 years, made up the twin cohort. The RNA used for TCR libraries was isolated from peripheral blood mononuclear cells. Of note for this clonotype: The antigen this receptor binds is unknown. No base quality information exists; no much larger clone differs at one position.

Reading from cysteine to phenylalanine, the CDR3 counts 14 amino acids. The sequence is cut down to CDR3 DNA, 42 bases in frame from base 1. Based on the germline V gene, the CDR1 and CDR2 sequences are SGHVS and FQNEAQ. V was cut back by 5 bases and J by 6 bases, leaving a gap of 13 bases between them. The sample was also reused in another study, on T cells expressing NK-cell markers. The second source states: Three sorted T-cell subsets (CD3+CD56+NKG2C+, CD3+CD56+NKG2C- and CD3+CD56-NKG2C+) from several donors had their TCR beta-chain repertoires profiled. Among the eight sequenced donors, only one was HCMV-seronegative, while the other seven were HCMV-seropositive. To restrict sorting to alphabetaTCR-expressing T cells, an anti-gammadeltaTCR antibody was added in several experiments. For five or six donors, the dominant CD3+CD56+NKG2C+ clonotypes were among the top 10 CD8+ clonotypes and accounted for about 1.0-7.0% of CD8+ T cells. Those dominant clonotypes were again the most abundant among CD3+CD56-NKG2C+ cells in several donors, at about 25-65%. Whether the expanded NKG2C-expressing T cell clones were specific for HCMV antigens remained unclear. The eight sequenced donors were randomly selected healthy volunteers, three men and five women. To determine HCMV serostatus, a commercial ELISA kit was used to detect HCMV-specific IgG in serum. For six donors, bulk peripheral blood T-cell repertoires were also sequenced from unsorted PBMC. MIGEC was used to demultiplex reads and group the reads by UMI, and MiTCR was used to assemble and quantify clonotypes. To exclude erroneous sequences, any TCR cDNA sequence not supported by at least two reads was discarded. Downstream repertoire analysis used the tcR package, and clonotypes were matched across fractions by CDR3 nucleotide sequence plus V segment. Antigen specificity was annotated against VDJdb with VDJmatch, allowing one amino acid substitution in CDR3.

The sample taken for sequencing was PBMCs. This TCR derives from a young woman in good health. The V and J genes are TRBV7-8 and TRBJ2-2, with no confidently assigned D gene. The DNA is TGTGCCAGCAGCCCGGCCCGGACGGCCGGGGAGCTGTTTTTT. This codes for CASSPARTAGELFF. When the CDR3 is completed using the reference TRBV7-8 and TRBJ2-2 genes on either side, the full variable domain is GAGVSQSPRYKVAKRGQDVALRCDPISGHVSLFWYQQALGQGPEFLTYFQNEAQLDKSGLPSDRFFAERPEGSVSTLKIQRTQQEDSAVYLCASSPARTAGELFFGEGSRLTVL.